A selection of T cell receptor beta chains follows, all from one sample in a study of blood T cell repertoires in COVID-19. Libraries were prepared by immunoSEQ multiplex PCR; TCRdb keeps only in-frame clonotypes and omits some of them. The sample holds approximately 260,000 clones, 70% to 90% seen once. Source material: peripheral blood. The receptors derive from a man aged 60-69 years who had recovered from COVID-19. Each CDR3 is given with its conserved first and last residue. The D gene is left open where the match is weak. Clone size is shown for a subset of rows, as once, few, many or a class of expanded clone.

clone_size: NA; v_call: TRBV6-5; d_call: NA; j_call: TRBJ1-1; cdr3_aa: CASSTLQDGTEAFF; cdr3_nt: TGTGCCAGCAGTACGTTACAGGATGGCACTGAAGCTTTCTTT
clone_size: NA; v_call: TRBV10-2; d_call: TRBD1; j_call: TRBJ2-2; cdr3_aa: CASSGQGPGELFF; cdr3_nt: TGCGCCAGCAGTGGACAGGGGCCCGGGGAGCTGTTTTTT
clone_size: NA; v_call: TRBV6-2/TRBV6-3; d_call: NA; j_call: TRBJ1-2; cdr3_aa: CASSPPGQGSFRGYTF; cdr3_nt: TGTGCCAGCAGCCCACCTGGGCAGGGCTCGTTTCGTGGCTACACCTTC
clone_size: NA; v_call: TRBV5-6; d_call: NA; j_call: TRBJ2-7; cdr3_aa: CASSLASYEQYF; cdr3_nt: TGTGCCAGCAGCTTGGCCTCTTACGAGCAGTACTTC
clone_size: NA; v_call: TRBV7-9; d_call: TRBD2; j_call: TRBJ2-7; cdr3_aa: CASSLSGSSHEQYF; cdr3_nt: TGTGCCAGCAGCTTGAGCGGGAGTAGCCACGAGCAGTACTTC
clone_size: NA; v_call: TRBV5-8; d_call: NA; j_call: TRBJ2-3; cdr3_aa: CASSSSSVTQYF; cdr3_nt: TGTGCCAGCAGCTCCTCTTCGGTTACGCAGTATTTT
clone_size: few; v_call: TRBV10-1; d_call: NA; j_call: TRBJ1-5; cdr3_aa: CASSATGDQPQHF; cdr3_nt: TGCGCCAGCAGTGCGACAGGAGATCAGCCCCAGCATTTT
clone_size: NA; v_call: TRBV19; d_call: TRBD1; j_call: TRBJ2-6; cdr3_aa: CASRTGTGVAGANVLTF; cdr3_nt: TGTGCCAGTAGGACAGGGACAGGGGTTGCTGGGGCCAACGTCCTGACTTTC
clone_size: NA; v_call: TRBV10-3; d_call: TRBD1; j_call: TRBJ1-6; cdr3_aa: CAIRENSGQGSSPLHF; cdr3_nt: TGTGCCATCAGGGAAAATTCGGGACAGGGCAGTTCACCCCTCCACTTT
clone_size: NA; v_call: TRBV4-2; d_call: TRBD1; j_call: TRBJ2-1; cdr3_aa: CASSLQPGTGRNEQFF; cdr3_nt: TGTGCCAGCAGCCTGCAACCCGGGACAGGGCGGAATGAGCAGTTCTTC
clone_size: NA; v_call: TRBV5-1; d_call: NA; j_call: TRBJ1-1; cdr3_aa: CASSLENRVNTEAFF; cdr3_nt: TGCGCCAGCAGCTTGGAGAACAGGGTGAACACTGAAGCTTTCTTT
clone_size: NA; v_call: TRBV5-1; d_call: NA; j_call: TRBJ2-2; cdr3_aa: CASSLGGVGELFF; cdr3_nt: TGCGCCAGCAGCTTGGGGGGCGTCGGGGAGCTGTTTTTT
clone_size: NA; v_call: TRBV27; d_call: NA; j_call: TRBJ1-3; cdr3_aa: CASKRGSGNTIYF; cdr3_nt: TGTGCCAGCAAACGAGGGTCTGGAAACACCATATATTTT